The rows below give T cell receptor beta chains drawn from one sample of a study of lymphopenia after photon versus proton radiotherapy. The assay was immunoSEQ multiplex PCR, and TCRdb's table has in-frame clones only and misses some. The table records about 61,000 clones, around 87% of them present only once. The sequencing here drew on peripheral blood, taken from a patient treated with photon-based radiotherapy. The receptors stem from a man aged 35 to 55 with gastric cancer. Both conserved end residues are part of each CDR3. D genes are given only for firm matches. Size is stated for part of the rows, as once, few or many counts, or as a class when the clone is expanded.

j_gene	d_gene	len	abundance	v_gene	CDR3aa	CDR3nt
TRBJ2-3	.	14	once	TRBV30	CAWSGTVNTDTQYF	TGTGCCTGGAGTGGGACTGTCAACACAGATACGCAGTATTTT
TRBJ2-1	TRBD2	14	.	TRBV2	CASSEYVTSHEQFF	TGTGCCAGCAGTGAATATGTGACTAGCCATGAGCAGTTCTTC
TRBJ1-1	TRBD1	15	.	TRBV19	CASSPRTGVGTEAFF	TGTGCCAGTAGCCCGCGGACAGGGGTAGGCACTGAAGCTTTCTTT
TRBJ2-7	.	16	.	TRBV7-9	CASSLGDGGVFEEQYF	TGTGCCAGCAGCTTAGGGGACGGGGGAGTTTTTGAGGAGCAGTACTTC
TRBJ2-3	.	11	once	TRBV2	CASSDSDTQYF	TGTGCCAGCAGTGATTCAGATACGCAGTATTTT
TRBJ2-1	TRBD2	15	.	TRBV6-5	CASSVRLAGAFGQFF	TGTGCCAGCAGTGTGAGACTAGCGGGGGCTTTCGGGCAGTTCTTC
TRBJ2-5	.	13	.	TRBV18	CASSPGTQETQYF	TGTGCCAGCTCACCGGGAACCCAAGAGACCCAGTACTTC
TRBJ2-2	TRBD2	16	.	TRBV7-2	CASSLPASGDTGELFF	TGTGCCAGCAGCTTACCTGCTAGCGGGGACACCGGGGAGCTGTTTTTT
TRBJ1-6	.	15	.	TRBV7-2	CASSLGEAAASPLHF	TGTGCCAGCAGCTTAGGAGAGGCGGCGGCTTCACCCCTCCACTTT
TRBJ1-1	.	14	.	TRBV7-9	CASSSTGTNNEAFF	TGTGCCAGCAGCTCTACCGGGACAAACAATGAAGCTTTCTTT
TRBJ2-2	TRBD2	15	.	TRBV4-2	CASRNGGGASGELFF	TGTGCCAGCAGAAATGGCGGGGGGGCCTCCGGGGAGCTGTTTTTT
TRBJ2-5	.	14	.	TRBV10-3	CAISESSRKETQYF	TGTGCCATCAGTGAGTCGTCTAGGAAAGAGACCCAGTACTTC
TRBJ2-7	.	13	.	TRBV2	CASSELENYEQYF	TGTGCCAGCAGTGAATTGGAAAACTACGAGCAGTACTTC
TRBJ2-3	.	14	once	TRBV4-3	CASSQEGQGGTQYF	TGCGCCAGCAGCCAAGAAGGGCAGGGAGGTACGCAGTATTTT
TRBJ2-3	TRBD1	15	.	TRBV7-9	CASSLRTGGKDTQYF	TGTGCCAGCAGCCTCAGGACAGGGGGCAAGGATACGCAGTATTTT
TRBJ1-2	TRBD1	14	.	TRBV16	CASSQSRTGVGYTF	TGTGCCAGCAGCCAATCCCGGACAGGGGTAGGCTACACCTTC
TRBJ1-1	.	15	.	TRBV19	CASSMDIRTGAEAFF	TGTGCCAGTAGTATGGACATTCGAACAGGCGCTGAAGCTTTCTTT
TRBJ2-7	.	16	.	TRBV28	CASSFETGRTSYEQYF	TGTGCCAGCAGTTTCGAGACGGGCAGAACTTCCTACGAGCAGTACTTC
TRBJ1-1	TRBD1	15	once	TRBV12-5	CASGLAGGGRTEAFF	TGTGCTAGTGGTTTGGCCGGAGGGGGCCGTACTGAAGCTTTCTTT
TRBJ1-1	TRBD1	14	.	TRBV5-4	CASSLQGAVTEAFF	TGTGCCAGCAGCCTACAGGGGGCAGTCACTGAAGCTTTCTTT
TRBJ2-3	.	16	.	TRBV13	CASSPQERLAANTQYF	TGTGCCAGCAGCCCCCAGGAGAGGCTAGCTGCGAATACGCAGTATTTT
TRBJ1-2	TRBD1	16	.	TRBV5-1	CASSLGTGGSNYGYTF	TGCGCCAGCAGCTTGGGTACAGGGGGCTCCAACTATGGCTACACCTTC
TRBJ2-2	.	15	.	TRBV5-4	CASSLGITNTGELFF	TGTGCCAGCAGCCTCGGGATTACGAACACCGGGGAGCTGTTTTTT
TRBJ1-5	.	14	.	TRBV4-1	CASSGTGTGQPQHF	TGCGCCAGCAGCGGAACAGGGACCGGGCAGCCCCAGCATTTT
TRBJ1-2	.	14	.	TRBV4-1	CASSPWLDLYGYTF	TGCGCCAGCAGCCCTTGGTTGGACCTCTATGGCTACACCTTC
TRBJ1-6	TRBD1	14	.	TRBV7-9	CASSSDRESSPLHF	TGTGCCAGCAGCTCCGACAGGGAGAGTTCACCCCTCCACTTT
TRBJ2-3	.	15	.	TRBV11-2	CASSLEYTSTDTQYF	TGTGCCAGCAGCTTAGAGTACACTAGCACAGATACGCAGTATTTT
TRBJ1-6	.	13	.	TRBV6-1	CASSSRTGSPLHF	TGTGCCAGCAGTTCCCGGACGGGTTCACCCCTCCACTTT
TRBJ2-6	TRBD1	18	few	TRBV9	CASSPNRGRGAGANVLTF	TGTGCCAGCAGCCCGAACAGGGGGCGAGGCGCTGGGGCCAACGTCCTGACTTTC
TRBJ2-3	.	14	once	TRBV6-1	CASTVRVNTDTQYF	TGTGCCAGCACGGTCAGGGTTAACACAGATACGCAGTATTTT
TRBJ2-7	.	15	once	TRBV5-4	CASSIAGTLSYEQYF	TGTGCCAGCAGCATCGCAGGGACACTCTCCTACGAGCAGTACTTC
TRBJ1-1	.	19	.	TRBV2	CASGPRFRRARRSNTEAFF	TGTGCCAGCGGACCCCGATTTCGGCGCGCTCGCCGGTCGAACACTGAAGCTTTCTTT
TRBJ2-2	TRBD1	17	.	TRBV18	CASSPRTGASGTGELFF	TGTGCCAGCTCACCAAGGACAGGGGCCTCGGGCACCGGGGAGCTGTTTTTT
TRBJ2-5	.	14	.	TRBV25-1	CASEGGGRGETQYF	TGTGCCAGCGAGGGAGGGGGACGAGGAGAGACCCAGTACTTC
TRBJ1-4	.	15	.	TRBV6-5	CASSPTGSTNEKLFF	TGTGCCAGCAGTCCCACAGGGAGTACTAATGAAAAACTGTTTTTT
TRBJ2-5	.	14	.	TRBV6-5	CASSYSPGYETQYF	TGTGCCAGCAGTTACTCCCCAGGGTACGAGACCCAGTACTTC
TRBJ1-4	.	12	few	TRBV25-1	CASRVAFGKLFF	TGTGCCAGCAGGGTGGCGTTCGGAAAACTGTTTTTT
TRBJ2-5	.	14	.	TRBV15	CATSSFTGPETQYF	TGTGCCACCAGCAGCTTTACAGGGCCGGAGACCCAGTACTTC
TRBJ1-2	.	15	.	TRBV19	CASSPGSRADYGYTF	TGTGCCAGTAGCCCCGGGTCGAGGGCGGACTATGGCTACACCTTC
TRBJ2-7	.	15	.	TRBV5-1	CASSLAVQALYEQYF	TGCGCCAGCAGCTTGGCCGTACAGGCCTTATACGAGCAGTACTTC
TRBJ2-3	.	12	once	TRBV29-1	CSVEARTDTQYF	TGCAGCGTTGAAGCTCGCACAGATACGCAGTATTTT
TRBJ2-1	.	13	.	TRBV7-2	CASSLAPRNEQFF	TGTGCCAGCAGCTTAGCTCCCAGGAATGAGCAGTTCTTC
TRBJ1-1	.	12	.	TRBV5-1	CASSLGWTEAFF	TGCGCCAGCAGCTTGGGGTGGACTGAAGCTTTCTTT
TRBJ1-1	.	13	.	TRBV5-1	CASSLQMNTEAFF	TGCGCCAGCAGCTTACAAATGAACACTGAAGCTTTCTTT
TRBJ2-5	.	16	.	TRBV10-3	CAISETGPRGGETQYF	TGTGCCATCAGTGAGACCGGGCCACGAGGCGGAGAGACCCAGTACTTC
TRBJ2-2	.	14	.	TRBV7-9	CASSFTGFAGELFF	TGTGCCAGCAGCTTTACCGGGTTTGCAGGGGAGCTGTTTTTT
TRBJ1-2	TRBD1	13	.	TRBV30	CAWGQVGLGGYTF	TGTGCCTGGGGACAGGTCGGGTTAGGAGGCTACACCTTC
TRBJ1-1	TRBD1	17	.	TRBV11-2	CASSSRLGTGWNTEAFF	TGTGCCAGCAGCTCTCGACTTGGGACAGGGTGGAACACTGAAGCTTTCTTT
TRBJ1-1	.	14	.	TRBV4-1	CASSQVPRVVEAFF	TGCGCCAGCAGCCAAGTCCCCAGGGTTGTTGAAGCTTTCTTT
TRBJ1-2	.	17	.	TRBV5-1	CASSLASRVATNYGYTF	TGCGCCAGCAGCTTGGCCTCTCGTGTGGCGACTAACTATGGCTACACCTTC